Listed below are T cell receptor beta chains from one sample, sequenced in a study of T cells in Graves' hyperthyroidism and ophthalmopathy. MiXCR was run by TCRdb on the multiplex PCR reads, yielding one entry per CDR3 protein. The table has about 590,000 distinct CDR3 sequences, approximately 14% seen once. Sequenced sample: blood. Receptor source: a woman aged 18-35 years with Graves' ophthalmopathy. CDR3s include the opening cysteine and the closing phenylalanine or tryptophan. Fields, in order: D gene, J gene, clone size, V gene, CDR3 protein, CDR3 DNA. The D gene is left open where the match is weak. Not every row has a clone size; where given, it reads once, few, many or a size class.

TRBD2 | TRBJ2-1 | many | TRBV6-2/TRBV6-3 | CASSYARLAEGNEQFF | TGTGCCAGCAGTTACGCGAGACTAGCGGAGGGGAATGAGCAGTTCTTC
. | TRBJ2-5 | . | TRBV15 | CATSAGSTQETQYF | TGTGCCACCAGCGCCGGATCTACTCAAGAGACCCAGTACTTC
. | TRBJ2-3 | . | TRBV19 | CASSIYGSPTDTQYF | TGTGCCAGTAGTATCTACGGGAGTCCCACAGATACGCAGTATTTT
. | TRBJ2-1 | . | TRBV29-1 | CSVEIVPYTNEQFF | TGCAGCGTTGAGATTGTTCCCTACACGAATGAGCAGTTCTTC
TRBD2 | TRBJ2-1 | few | TRBV6-1 | CASSPQAGGPDNEQFF | TGTGCCAGCAGCCCACAAGCGGGAGGGCCGGACAATGAGCAGTTCTTC
. | TRBJ1-1 | . | TRBV7-9 | CASSVQGSEAFF | TGTGCCAGCAGCGTGCAGGGGTCTGAAGCTTTCTTT
. | TRBJ2-7 | many | TRBV7-2 | CASSLRPGRGFDLPYEQYF | TGTGCCAGCAGCTTACGACCCGGCCGGGGCTTCGATCTACCCTACGAGCAGTACTTC
. | TRBJ1-2 | many | TRBV6-1 | CASSSHRNYGYTF | TGTGCCAGCAGCTCCCACCGTAACTATGGCTACACCTTC
. | TRBJ2-1 | few | TRBV7-9 | CASSLVQVALSDLHNEQFF | TGTGCCAGCAGCTTAGTCCAAGTAGCCCTTTCGGACCTACACAATGAGCAGTTCTTC
TRBD1 | TRBJ1-1 | . | TRBV2 | CASSGQGEAMNTEAFF | TGTGCCAGCAGCGGACAGGGGGAGGCGATGAACACTGAAGCTTTCTTT
TRBD2 | TRBJ2-5 | many | TRBV20-1 | CSARATSGIKETQYF | TGCAGTGCTAGAGCGACTAGCGGGATTAAAGAGACCCAGTACTTC
TRBD2 | TRBJ2-7 | . | TRBV4-2 | CASSPKRDLSYEQYF | TGTGCCAGCAGCCCTAAGCGGGACCTCTCCTACGAGCAGTACTTC
. | TRBJ2-5 | few | TRBV5-6 | CASSLGSETQYF | TGTGCCAGCAGCTTGGGGTCAGAGACCCAGTACTTC
TRBD1 | TRBJ2-7 | . | TRBV29-1 | CSVEDPIGTGRDYEQYF | TGCAGCGTGGAAGACCCGATCGGGACAGGGAGGGATTACGAGCAGTACTTC
TRBD1 | TRBJ1-3 | . | TRBV13 | CASSKGQPSGNTIYF | TGTGCCAGCAGCAAGGGACAGCCCTCTGGAAACACCATATATTTT
. | TRBJ2-7 | many | TRBV20-1 | CSARGTAYEQYF | TGCAGTGCTAGAGGGACAGCCTACGAGCAGTACTTC
. | TRBJ2-2 | . | TRBV5-5 | CASSVVIDGGELFF | TGTGCCAGCAGCGTAGTTATTGATGGCGGGGAGCTGTTTTTT
. | TRBJ1-6 | . | TRBV6-1 | CASSEREARRDSPLHF | TGTGCCAGCAGTGAACGAGAGGCGAGGAGGGATTCACCCCTCCACTTT
. | TRBJ2-5 | few | TRBV12-3/TRBV12-4 | CASSLGRTEETQYF | TGTGCCAGCAGTTTAGGGAGGACCGAAGAGACCCAGTACTTC
. | TRBJ2-3 | few | TRBV9 | CASSVAGATDTQYF | TGTGCCAGCAGCGTAGCCGGGGCCACAGATACGCAGTATTTT
TRBD1 | TRBJ1-5 | many | TRBV2 | CASRQGGNQPQHF | TGTGCCAGCAGACAGGGGGGGAATCAGCCCCAGCATTTT
TRBD1 | TRBJ2-2 | . | TRBV2 | CASILAGTANTGKLFF | TGTGCCAGCATTCTCGCCGGGACAGCGAACACCGGGAAGCTGTTTTTT
. | TRBJ2-7 | many | TRBV11-2 | CASSFIEYEQYF | TGTGCCAGCAGCTTTATCGAGTACGAGCAGTACTTC
. | TRBJ1-4 | few | TRBV27 | CASSLASLNEKLFF | TGTGCCAGCAGTTTAGCCAGCCTTAATGAAAAACTGTTTTTT
TRBD1 | TRBJ1-2 | many | TRBV12-3/TRBV12-4 | CASSPGQGATNYGYTF | TGTGCCAGCAGCCCGGGACAGGGGGCGACCAACTATGGCTACACCTTC
. | TRBJ2-1 | . | TRBV19 | CASSPQGSGWGYNEQFF | TGTGCCAGTAGTCCCCAGGGTTCGGGGTGGGGGTACAATGAGCAGTTCTTC
. | TRBJ1-1 | many | TRBV12-3/TRBV12-4 | CASSGGTEAFF | TGTGCCAGCAGCGGGGGTACTGAAGCTTTCTTT
. | TRBJ1-2 | many | TRBV11-2 | CASSLGRGPLNYGYTF | TGTGCCAGCAGCTTAGGCAGGGGACCGCTTAACTATGGCTACACCTTC
. | TRBJ2-7 | . | TRBV5-8 | CASSLEGFSYEQYF | TGTGCCAGCAGCTTGGAAGGGTTCTCCTACGAGCAGTACTTC
. | TRBJ1-5 | many | TRBV7-2 | CASSPGTARPQHF | TGTGCCAGCAGCCCCGGGACGGCCAGGCCCCAGCATTTT
. | TRBJ2-7 | many | TRBV6-1 | CASSYYRDSYEQYF | TGTGCCAGCAGTTATTACAGGGACTCCTACGAGCAGTACTTC
. | TRBJ2-3 | . | TRBV4-3 | CASSQVAGLDTQYF | TGCGCCAGCAGCCAGGTAGCAGGGTTAGATACGCAGTATTTT
. | TRBJ1-6 | few | TRBV13 | CASSLARIPGVGSPLHF | TGTGCCAGCAGCTTAGCCCGCATCCCCGGGGTGGGCTCACCCCTCCACTTT
TRBD1 | TRBJ2-7 | . | TRBV2 | CASSVQGVEQYF | TGTGCCAGCAGTGTTCAGGGGGTCGAGCAGTACTTC
. | TRBJ2-7 | few | TRBV7-6 | CASSLEEGGALYEQYF | TGTGCCAGCAGCTTAGAAGAGGGGGGGGCTCTATACGAGCAGTACTTC
TRBD2 | TRBJ2-5 | many | TRBV6-2/TRBV6-3 | CASSYKLAGGPYQETQYF | TGTGCCAGCAGTTACAAGCTAGCGGGAGGGCCATACCAAGAGACCCAGTACTTC
TRBD2 | TRBJ2-2 | . | TRBV12-3/TRBV12-4 | CASNPGGGGPGTGELFF | TGTGCCAGCAACCCGGGAGGCGGAGGGCCGGGCACCGGGGAGCTGTTTTTT
. | TRBJ1-2 | many | TRBV6-5 | CASSYRGGGDPNYGYTF | TGTGCCAGCAGTTACAGGGGTGGAGGAGATCCTAACTATGGCTACACCTTC
TRBD2 | TRBJ2-1 | . | TRBV24-1 | CATSLAGGYNEQFF | TGTGCCACCAGCCTAGCGGGAGGTTACAATGAGCAGTTCTTC
TRBD1 | TRBJ1-1 | many | TRBV6-2/TRBV6-3 | CASSRDRDRGQKNTEAFF | TGTGCCAGCAGTAGGGACCGGGACAGGGGGCAGAAGAACACTGAAGCTTTCTTT
. | TRBJ2-1 | . | TRBV5-1 | CASGLDPNGHNEQFF | TGCGCCAGCGGTTTGGACCCCAATGGGCACAATGAGCAGTTCTTC
. | TRBJ2-1 | many | TRBV7-2 | CASSSSRGGVNEQFF | TGTGCCAGCAGCTCCTCGCGGGGCGGTGTGAATGAGCAGTTCTTC
. | TRBJ2-1 | . | TRBV28 | CASSLGWSYNEQFF | TGTGCCAGCAGTTTGGGGTGGTCCTACAATGAGCAGTTCTTC
TRBD1 | TRBJ1-5 | . | TRBV19 | CASETGDSNQPQHF | TGTGCCAGCGAGACAGGGGATAGCAATCAGCCCCAGCATTTT
. | TRBJ1-2 | many | TRBV11-3 | CASSISDYGYTF | TGTGCCAGCAGCATAAGCGACTATGGCTACACCTTC
TRBD2 | TRBJ2-3 | many | TRBV11-3 | CASSGLAGESTDTQYF | TGTGCCAGCAGCGGACTAGCGGGAGAGAGCACAGATACGCAGTATTTT
TRBD1 | TRBJ2-1 | many | TRBV28 | CASSDGTGGYNEQFF | TGTGCCAGCAGTGATGGGACAGGGGGCTACAATGAGCAGTTCTTC
. | TRBJ2-5 | . | TRBV27 | CASSLRVFETQYF | TGTGCCAGCAGTTTAAGGGTGTTCGAGACCCAGTACTTC
TRBD2 | TRBJ2-3 | . | TRBV6-1 | CASSPPLFAGGGDTQYF | TGTGCCAGCAGCCCGCCTCTCTTTGCGGGAGGAGGAGATACGCAGTATTTT
. | TRBJ2-7 | few | TRBV27 | CASSSNRDSYEQYF | TGTGCCAGCAGTTCCAACAGGGACTCCTACGAGCAGTACTTC
. | TRBJ1-2 | . | TRBV2 | CASREEYTSNYGYTF | TGTGCCAGCAGGGAGGAGTACACTTCTAACTATGGCTACACCTTC
TRBD1 | TRBJ1-4 | . | TRBV7-9 | CASSLGAYRGRAANEKLFF | TGTGCCAGCAGCTTAGGAGCCTACAGGGGGCGGGCAGCTAATGAAAAACTGTTTTTT
TRBD1 | TRBJ2-7 | many | TRBV27 | CASSLSGTGLLYEQYF | TGTGCCAGCAGTTTATCAGGGACAGGTCTTCTTTACGAGCAGTACTTC
TRBD2 | TRBJ2-7 | . | TRBV19 | CASSNPGGHEQYF | TGTGCCAGTAGTAACCCGGGAGGCCACGAGCAGTACTTC
. | TRBJ1-1 | . | TRBV5-1 | CASTFGGAGNTEAFF | TGCGCCAGCACCTTTGGCGGGGCCGGGAACACTGAAGCTTTCTTT